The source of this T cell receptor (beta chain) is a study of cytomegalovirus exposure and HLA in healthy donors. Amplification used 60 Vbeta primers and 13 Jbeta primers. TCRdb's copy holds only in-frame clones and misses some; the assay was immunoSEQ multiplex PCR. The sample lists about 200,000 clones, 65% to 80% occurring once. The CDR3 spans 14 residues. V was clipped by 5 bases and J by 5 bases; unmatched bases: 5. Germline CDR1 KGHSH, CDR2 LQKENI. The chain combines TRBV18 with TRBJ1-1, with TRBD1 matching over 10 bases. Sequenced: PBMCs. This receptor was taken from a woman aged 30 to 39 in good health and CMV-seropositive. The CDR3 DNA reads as TGTGCCAGCTCAATGGGACAGGGGAATACTGAAGCTTTCTTT. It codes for CASSMGQGNTEAFF.